This TCR beta chain was captured by sequencing in a study of sequential checkpoint blockade in melanoma. Looking at the study overall: After both sequences, patients received maintenance nivolumab. Matched biopsies came pretreatment and at week 13 for about 24 patients.

Measured with immunoSEQ multiplex PCR; TCRdb has only the in-frame clones, and not every one. The table includes under 7,000 clones, roughly a quarter detected once. Treatment defined: randomized to nivolumab then ipilimumab (arm A) or the reverse (arm B). This clone was seen many times. Its specificity is not known. Study-wide results and limits: PD-L1 staining and CD8+ counts, not mutational load, tracked tumor T-cell clonality. For nivolumab-first patients, baseline tumor clonality was associated with response.

Germline V CDR1 and CDR2: MNHGY, SAAAGT. The CDR3 spans 16 residues. V lost 2 bases, J lost 4 bases, and 15 bases lay in between. The sequence came from a human donor with melanoma. J is TRBJ2-1 and V is TRBV6-8; TRBD1 might be the D (6 bases). Sequencing used tumor tissue (inferred from file names), obtained from a patient given nivolumab and ipilimumab in sequence. The CDR3 coding sequence is TGTGCCAGCAGTTACGTGACAGGCAATATTTACAATGAGCAGTTCTTC. The encoded protein is CASSYVTGNIYNEQFF.